This TCR beta chain was sequenced for a study of persistence of HIV-infected CD4 T cells. Study-level background: Anti-CD3/anti-CD28 stimulation activated a higher proportion of cells than antigen stimulation, with lower memory fraction. General study results and limits: Antigen-responding cells were enriched for degenerate expanded CDR3beta sequences. CMV- and Gag-responding cells had lower TCRbeta richness than CD3/CD28-responding cells.

Germline V lookup: CDR1 SNHLY, CDR2 FYNNEI. V was shortened by 6 bases and J by 2 bases, with 15 bases between the two germline ends. CDR3 size: 15 residues. The immunoSEQ assay was version 4, run in survey mode. Clones were sequenced by immunoSEQ multiplex PCR, and TCRdb holds only the in-frame ones, with some missing. The sample yields some 40,000 clones, roughly 90% seen once. This nonspecific control used anti-CD3/anti-CD28 bead stimulation of CD4+ T cells. CD4+ T cells upregulating both CD40 ligand and CD69 were sorted as responding cells. A word on this clone: Its antigen remains unidentified.

The clonotype was recovered from an adult man with HIV who was CMV-seropositive. V and J are TRBV2 and TRBJ2-3, with a weak D call TRBD1 (6 bases). The sample here was CD4+ T cells sorted from PBMCs after approximately 19-hour stimulation, taken from a patient who received antiretroviral therapy. The CDR3, as DNA: TGTGCCAGCAGCGTTCAGGGGACACCCACAGATACGCAGTATTTT. It specifies CASSVQGTPTDTQYF.